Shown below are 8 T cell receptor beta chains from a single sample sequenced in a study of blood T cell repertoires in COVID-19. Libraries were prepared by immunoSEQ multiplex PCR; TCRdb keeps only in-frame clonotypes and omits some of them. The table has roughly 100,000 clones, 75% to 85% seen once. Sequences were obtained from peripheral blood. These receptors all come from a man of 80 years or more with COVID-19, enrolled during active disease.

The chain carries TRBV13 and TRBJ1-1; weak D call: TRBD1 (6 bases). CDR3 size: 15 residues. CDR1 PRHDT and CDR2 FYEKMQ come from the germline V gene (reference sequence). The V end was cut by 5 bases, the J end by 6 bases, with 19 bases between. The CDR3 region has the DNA TGTGCCAGCAGCCCTCGGAGGACAGCTTACGCTGAAGCTTTCTTT. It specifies CASSPRRTAYAEAFF.

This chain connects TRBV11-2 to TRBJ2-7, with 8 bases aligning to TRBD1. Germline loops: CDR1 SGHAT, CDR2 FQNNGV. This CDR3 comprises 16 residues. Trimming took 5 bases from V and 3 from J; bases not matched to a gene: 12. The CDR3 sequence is CASSPSSDRGSYEQYF. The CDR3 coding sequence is TGTGCCAGCAGCCCCAGTTCCGACAGGGGCAGCTACGAGCAGTACTTC.

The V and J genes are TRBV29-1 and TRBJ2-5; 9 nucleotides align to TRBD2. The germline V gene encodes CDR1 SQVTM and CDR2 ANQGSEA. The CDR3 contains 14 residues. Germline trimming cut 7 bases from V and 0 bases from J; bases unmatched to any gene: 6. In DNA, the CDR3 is TGCAGCGCCTTCTCTAGCGGGAACCAAGAGACCCAGTACTTC. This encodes CSAFSSGNQETQYF.

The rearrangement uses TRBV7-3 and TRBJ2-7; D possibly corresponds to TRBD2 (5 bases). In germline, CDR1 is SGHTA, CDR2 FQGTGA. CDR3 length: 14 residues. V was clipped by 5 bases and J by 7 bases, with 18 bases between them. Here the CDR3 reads CASSADLFKVEQYF. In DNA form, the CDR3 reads TGTGCCAGCAGCGCGGACTTATTTAAGGTGGAGCAGTACTTC.

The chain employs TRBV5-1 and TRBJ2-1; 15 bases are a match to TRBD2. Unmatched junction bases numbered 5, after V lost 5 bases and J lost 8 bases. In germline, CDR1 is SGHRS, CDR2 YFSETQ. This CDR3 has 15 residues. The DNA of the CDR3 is TGCGCCAGCAGGCCCGGGACTAGCGGGAGGTATGAGCAGTTCTTC. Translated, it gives CASRPGTSGRYEQFF.

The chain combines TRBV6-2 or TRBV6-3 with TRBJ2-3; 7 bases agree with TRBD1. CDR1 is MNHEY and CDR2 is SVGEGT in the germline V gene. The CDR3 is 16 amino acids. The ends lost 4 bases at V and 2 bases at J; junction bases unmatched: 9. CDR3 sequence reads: CASSSLGQVSTDTQYF. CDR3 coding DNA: TGTGCCAGCAGTTCCCTCGGACAGGTTTCCACAGATACGCAGTATTTT.

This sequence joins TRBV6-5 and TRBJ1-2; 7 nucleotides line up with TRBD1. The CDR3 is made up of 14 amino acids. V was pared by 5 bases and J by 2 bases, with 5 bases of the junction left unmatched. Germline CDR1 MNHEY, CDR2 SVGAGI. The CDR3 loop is CASSQTGSNYGYTF. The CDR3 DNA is TGTGCCAGCAGTCAGACAGGGTCCAACTATGGCTACACCTTC.

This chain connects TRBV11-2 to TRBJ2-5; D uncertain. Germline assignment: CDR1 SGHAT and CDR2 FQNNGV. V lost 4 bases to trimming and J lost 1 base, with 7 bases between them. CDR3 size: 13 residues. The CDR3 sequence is CASSYRVQETQYF. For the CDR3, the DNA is TGTGCCAGCAGCTACCGGGTCCAAGAGACCCAGTACTTC. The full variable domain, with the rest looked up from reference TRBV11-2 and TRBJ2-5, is EAGVAQSPRYKIIEKRQSVAFWCNPISGHATLYWYQQILGQGPKLLIQFQNNGVVDDSQLPKDRFSAERLKGVDSTLKIQPAKLEDSAVYLCASSYRVQETQYFGPGTRLLVL.